The 22 T cell receptor beta chains in this list originate from one sample, sequenced in a study of T-cell memory formation after mild COVID-19. From the 5' RACE reads, TCRdb called clonotypes with MiXCR, one entry per CDR3 protein. The data contain 300,000 to 350,000 distinct CDR3 sequences, approximately 15% of them singletons. Sequenced: PBMCs or a T cell subset sorted from them (not recorded which). Source of these receptors: a man younger than 35 who had mild COVID-19 (a few samples of this study predate the infection). Cell type and time point are not known.

This clonotype came up a few times. The chain couples TRBV4-1 to TRBJ1-6; D remains ambiguous. CDR1 is MGHRA, CDR2 YSYEKL, per germline. CDR3 length equals 17 residues. V was clipped by 0 bases and J by 8 bases, with 17 bases between them. CDR3 sequence reads: CASSQDERGLLDSPLHF. CDR3 DNA sequence: TGCGCCAGCAGCCAAGATGAACGGGGTCTCTTGGATTCACCCCTCCACTTT.

Here the CDR3 DNA reads TGTGCCAGCAGCTTAGTCCCTCCAGATACGCAGTATTTT. This codes for CASSLVPPDTQYF. The chain uses TRBV11-2 and TRBJ2-3; D uncertain. Germline CDR1 and CDR2: SGHAT and FQNNGV. The CDR3 contains 13 residues. V shed 1 base and J shed 4 bases, with 6 bases lying between them.

The chain links TRBV2 to TRBJ1-5, with no clear D. The germline V gene has CDR1 SNHLY and CDR2 FYNNEI. Between the trimmed V and J ends, which lost 8 bases and 2 bases, there was a span of 13 bases. The CDR3 extends over 14 amino acids. CDR3 region: CASRRESGNQPQHF. The CDR3 bases are TGTGCCAGCCGGCGGGAGAGTGGCAATCAGCCCCAGCATTTT.

The chain couples TRBV6-5 to TRBJ1-2, with D uncertain. Trimming removed 2 bases from V and 1 base from J, with 5 bases in between. Germline V CDR1 and CDR2: MNHEY, SVGAGI. This CDR3 has 13 residues. DNA for the CDR3: TGTGCCAGCAGTTACGGTTTTAACTATGGCTACACCTTC. It yields the protein CASSYGFNYGYTF.

This rearrangement joins TRBV27 to TRBJ2-7; D remains unclear. Trimming took off 6 bases at V and 3 bases at J, with 6 bases between the two ends. The CDR3 runs to 11 residues. In germline, CDR1 is MNHEY, CDR2 SMNVEV (reference sequence). The CDR3 nucleotides read TGTGCCAGCAGGAGCCTCTACGAGCAGTACTTC. Protein product: CASRSLYEQYF.

This clonotype was recorded many times. The rearrangement uses TRBV11-2 and TRBJ2-2; D call uncertain. CDR3 length: 13 amino acids. Trimming shortened V by 1 base and J by 3 bases, and 3 bases separated the two germline ends. CDR1 SGHAT and CDR2 FQNNGV come from the germline V gene. The CDR3 region has the DNA TGTGCCAGCAGCTTAGTAGACACCGGGGAGCTGTTTTTT. This translates into CASSLVDTGELFF.

At least ten counts were recorded for this clonotype. V is TRBV19 and J is TRBJ1-2, with no clear D. V was clipped by 2 bases and J by 5 bases, with 6 bases between them. The CDR3 runs to 12 residues. Germline CDR1 and CDR2: LNHDA and SQIVND (reference sequence). CDR3 in amino acids: CASSISGYGYTF. CDR3 coding DNA: TGTGCCAGTAGTATAAGTGGGTATGGCTACACCTTC.

This clonotype has ten or more counts. This chain connects TRBV5-5 to TRBJ2-1; perhaps D is TRBD1 or TRBD2 (5 bases each). Trimming pared 0 bases from V and 0 bases from J, leaving 13 bases between. Germline CDR1 SGHKS, CDR2 YYEKEE (reference sequence). The CDR3 is 17 residues long. This CDR3 reads CASSLVGKGSSYNEQFF. In nucleotides, the CDR3 is TGTGCCAGCAGCTTGGTGGGGAAGGGGAGCTCCTACAATGAGCAGTTCTTC.

This clonotype was recorded a few times. The rearrangement uses TRBV6-1 and TRBJ2-7; TRBD2 agrees at 7 bases. The J segment lost 2 bases and the V segment lost 6 bases, leaving 10 bases of the junction unmatched. The CDR3 runs 15 residues. Per germline, CDR1 MNHNS and CDR2 SASEGT. CDR3 amino acids: CASRPRGREAYEQYF. Here the CDR3 DNA reads TGTGCCAGCAGGCCTCGGGGGAGGGAAGCCTACGAGCAGTACTTC.

The CDR3 nucleotides are TGCGCCAGCAGCCACGGCTTCAATGAGCAGTTCTTC. Amino acid sequence: CASSHGFNEQFF. The genes are TRBV4-1 and TRBJ2-1; D not resolved. The germline gives CDR1 MGHRA, CDR2 YSYEKL. V was clipped by 3 bases and J by 6 bases, with 6 bases between them. The CDR3 consists of 12 residues.

This clonotype was detected many times. This chain uses TRBV28 with TRBJ1-2; a possible D gene is TRBD1 (6 bases). Germline V gene sequence: CDR1 MDHEN, CDR2 SYDVKM. The CDR3 sequence is 16 residues long. V was trimmed by 7 bases and J by 1 base, leaving 19 bases between them. CDR3 DNA sequence: TGTGCCAGCACCTTAGGGGGGGGAGACCTTAACTATGGCTACACCTTC. Protein: CASTLGGGDLNYGYTF.

This sequence joins TRBV28 and TRBJ2-1; a weak D match, TRBD2 (5 bases). The CDR3 length is 12 residues. Germline V CDR1 and CDR2: MDHEN, SYDVKM. The ends were cut back, 8 bases at V and 10 bases at J, with 15 bases in the middle. CDR3 in amino acids: CASSGSDREQFF. The CDR3 region has the DNA TGTGCCAGCTCGGGATCCGATAGAGAGCAGTTCTTC.

The chain carries TRBV24-1 and TRBJ2-3; TRBD2 aligns across 7 bases. This CDR3 has 16 residues. CDR1 and CDR2 (germline): KGHDR, SFDVKD. V gave up 4 bases and J gave up 6 bases; unmatched junction bases: 12. The CDR3 spells CATSDPGTDGGDTQYF. The DNA for the CDR3 is TGTGCCACCAGTGACCCCGGGACGGACGGGGGGGATACGCAGTATTTT.

This clonotype appeared a few times. This chain connects TRBV20-1 to TRBJ1-5, with D possibly matching TRBD1 (5 bases). The CDR3 totals 13 residues. Germline loops: CDR1 DFQATT, CDR2 SNEGSKA (reference sequence). V gave up 1 base and J gave up 11 bases, with 15 bases separating them. The CDR3 protein is CSARGPLGEAQHF. The DNA of the CDR3 is TGCAGTGCTAGAGGTCCTTTAGGGGAAGCCCAGCATTTT.

This sequence joins TRBV5-1 and TRBJ2-5, with D possibly being TRBD1 (6 bases). CDR3 size: 15 residues. V lost 2 bases and J lost 1, with 12 bases in between. Germline-derived CDR1 and CDR2 are SGHRS and YFSETQ. Here the CDR3 DNA reads TGCGCCAGCAGCTTAGGTAGCAGGGGCCAAGAGACCCAGTACTTC. Translated, it gives CASSLGSRGQETQYF.

Many counts were recorded for this clonotype. The chain carries TRBV5-1 and TRBJ1-3, with 8 nucleotides matching TRBD1. After removal of 4 bases from V and 2 bases from J, the junction contained 8 bases not matched to a gene. Germline values: CDR1 SGHRS, CDR2 YFSETQ. The CDR3 contains 16 residues. The CDR3 DNA is TGCGCCAGCAGCCGCACGACAGGGGTCGCTGGAAACACCATATATTTT. Protein sequence: CASSRTTGVAGNTIYF.

This clonotype was seen more than once but under ten times. The rearrangement joins TRBV12-3 or TRBV12-4 to TRBJ1-2, with a tentative D call TRBD1 (5 bases). There are 16 residues in the CDR3. Trimming removed 3 bases at V and 3 bases at J, with 17 bases between. CDR3 loop: CASSFKQDTPDYGYTF. DNA for the CDR3: TGTGCCAGCAGTTTTAAGCAGGACACGCCCGACTATGGCTACACCTTC.

This clonotype was found many times. CDR3 nucleotides: TGCGCCAGCAGCCAAGGACAGGGATCCTCCTACGAGCAGTACTTC. Its protein product is CASSQGQGSSYEQYF. J is TRBJ2-7 and V is TRBV4-3, with 7 bases lining up with TRBD1. Per the germline V gene, CDR1 is LGHNA and CDR2 is YSLEER. The trim removed 1 base at V and 0 bases at J, leaving 3 bases unmatched. This CDR3 has 15 residues.

This chain uses TRBV4-2 with TRBJ2-7; a possible D gene is TRBD2 (5 bases). CDR3 size: 15 residues. Germline V lookup: CDR1 LGHNA, CDR2 YNFKEQ. V shed 2 bases and J shed 0 bases, with 11 bases lying between them. CDR3 in amino acids: CASSQMERVSYEQYF. Written as DNA, the CDR3 is TGTGCCAGCAGCCAAATGGAGAGGGTCTCCTACGAGCAGTACTTC.

As to this clonotype: A junction boundary mismatches the germline segment, possibly from a read error. In DNA, the CDR3 is TGTGCCGGCAGCGCCACACTCGGACGGAATGAGCAGTTCTTC. Amino acid sequence: CAGSATLGRNEQFF. The chain joins TRBV9 to TRBJ2-1; D unclear. CDR1 is SGDLS, CDR2 YYNGEE, per germline. The CDR3 has 14 amino acids.

This clonotype showed up just a few times. This chain joins TRBV7-9 and TRBJ2-7, with TRBD2 matching 7 bases. Losses at the gene ends were 1 base for V and 3 bases for J; bases not matched to a gene: 9. Germline V gives CDR1 SEHNR, CDR2 FQNEAQ (reference sequence). The CDR3 runs 16 residues. CDR3 nucleotide sequence: TGTGCCAGCAGCTTAGGATCTAGCGGTCCCTTCTACGAGCAGTACGTC. This translates into CASSLGSSGPFYEQYV.

A few counts support this clonotype. The gene calls are TRBV27 and TRBJ2-2; 10 nucleotides match TRBD1. After removal of 6 bases from V and 5 bases from J, the junction contained 6 bases not matched to a gene. Germline V gives CDR1 MNHEY, CDR2 SMNVEV (reference sequence). The CDR3 contains 15 residues. CDR3 sequence reads: CASSRTGGWTGELFF. The CDR3 DNA sequence: TGTGCCAGCAGCCGGACAGGGGGGTGGACCGGGGAGCTGTTTTTT.